This T cell receptor (beta chain) was sequenced during a study of cytomegalovirus exposure and HLA in healthy donors. 60 Vbeta and 13 Jbeta primers were used in PCR. Clones were sequenced by immunoSEQ multiplex PCR, and TCRdb holds only the in-frame ones, with some missing. The data contain some 150,000 clones, 80% of them singletons. The source of this sequence is a woman aged 45-60 years in good health and CMV-seronegative. Sequencing was performed on PBMCs.

The CDR3 region is CASTNTPRGAREKLFF. The CDR3 DNA follows: TGTGCCAGCACCAATACGCCGCGTGGGGCGCGTGAAAAACTGTTTTTT. The V call is TRBV5-4, the J call TRBJ1-4, with D possibly being TRBD1 (5 bases). V shed 6 bases and J shed 7 bases, with 22 bases lying between them. The V gene's germline CDR1 is SGHNT and CDR2 YYREEE (reference sequence). The CDR3 extends over 16 amino acids.